This record concerns one T cell receptor (beta chain) sequence. This entry comes from a study of blood T cell repertoires in COVID-19. Overall study context: T cells, B-cell-depleted T cells, or PBMCs provided the cDNA or gDNA that served as material.

The CDR3 consists of 15 residues. In germline, CDR1 is MDHEN, CDR2 SYDVKM. V was cut by 2 bases and J by 4 bases, with 14 bases left in between. In the original workflow: Estimates of nucleated cell counts were drawn from the amplification of reference gene primers. The repertoire was sequenced with immunoSEQ multiplex PCR; TCRdb's copy has only in-frame clones and lacks some. Clone size and V and J calls were adopted from that table, with D and trimming inferred from the DNA. The table includes more than 130,000 clones, around 80% detected once. The rearrangement links TRBV28 to TRBJ1-1; D gene unclear. The receptor's source is a woman of 80 years or more in a cohort sampled during active or convalescent COVID-19. Sequenced sample: peripheral blood. DNA of the CDR3: TGTGCCAGCAGTTTACACCCGCCGGTCGGCACTGAAGCTTTCTTT. Its translation: CASSLHPPVGTEAFF.